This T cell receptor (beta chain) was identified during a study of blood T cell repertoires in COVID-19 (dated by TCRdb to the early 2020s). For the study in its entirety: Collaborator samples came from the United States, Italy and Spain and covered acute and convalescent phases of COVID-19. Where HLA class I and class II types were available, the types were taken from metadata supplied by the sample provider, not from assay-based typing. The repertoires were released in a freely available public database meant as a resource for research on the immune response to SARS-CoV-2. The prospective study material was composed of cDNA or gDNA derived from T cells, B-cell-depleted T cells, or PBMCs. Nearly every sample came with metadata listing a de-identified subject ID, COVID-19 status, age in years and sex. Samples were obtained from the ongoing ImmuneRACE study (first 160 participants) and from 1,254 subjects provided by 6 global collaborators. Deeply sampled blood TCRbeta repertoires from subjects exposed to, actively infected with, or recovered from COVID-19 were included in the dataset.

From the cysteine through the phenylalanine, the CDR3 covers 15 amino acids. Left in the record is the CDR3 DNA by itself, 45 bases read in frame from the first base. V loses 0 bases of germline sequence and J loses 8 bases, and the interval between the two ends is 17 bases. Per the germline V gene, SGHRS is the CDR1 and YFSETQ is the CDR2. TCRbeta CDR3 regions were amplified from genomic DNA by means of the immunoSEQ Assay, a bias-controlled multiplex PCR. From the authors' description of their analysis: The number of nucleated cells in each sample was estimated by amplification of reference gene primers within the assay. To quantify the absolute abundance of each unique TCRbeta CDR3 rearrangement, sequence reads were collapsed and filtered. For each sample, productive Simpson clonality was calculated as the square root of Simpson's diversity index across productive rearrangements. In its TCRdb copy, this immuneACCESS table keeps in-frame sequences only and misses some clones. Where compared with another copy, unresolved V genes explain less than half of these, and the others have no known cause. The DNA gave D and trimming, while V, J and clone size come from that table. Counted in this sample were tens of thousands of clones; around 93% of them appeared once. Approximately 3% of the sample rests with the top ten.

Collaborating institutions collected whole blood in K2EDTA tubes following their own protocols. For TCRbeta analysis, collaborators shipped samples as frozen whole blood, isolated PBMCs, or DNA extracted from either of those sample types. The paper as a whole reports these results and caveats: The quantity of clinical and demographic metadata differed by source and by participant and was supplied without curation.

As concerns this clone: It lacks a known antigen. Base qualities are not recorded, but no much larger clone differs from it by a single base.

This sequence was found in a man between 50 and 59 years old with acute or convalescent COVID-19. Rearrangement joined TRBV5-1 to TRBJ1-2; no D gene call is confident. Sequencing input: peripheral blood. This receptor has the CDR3 CASSLGPALGWGYTF. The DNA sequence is TGCGCCAGCAGCTTGGGTCCGGCCCTCGGGTGGGGCTACACCTTC.